These 17 T cell receptor beta chains originate from one sample sequenced in a study of human T cells and chemical hapten exposure (dated by TCRdb to 2020 to 2022). Libraries were built with RACE. TCRdb shows the sequencer as NextSeq 500. TCRdb reprocessed the public reads (quality trimming at Q25 with fastp, clone calling with MiXCR) and kept in-frame beta chains. Here each entry gathers all rows of one CDR3 protein and keeps the most common genes and DNA. The sample table contains around 70,000 distinct CDR3 sequences; only one count was recorded for roughly 6.1% of them. The ten largest clones capture 3.4% of the sample. The label giving this sample's time point can be read as: healthy volunteer bleed at 6 weeks. Total RNA was extracted from unfractionated whole blood that had been collected in Tempus Blood RNA tubes. The sequenced sample consisted of whole blood. These receptors were taken from a female donor in good health. Some clones in this sample may be carry-over from other donors' samples.

The table lists this clonotype with a few counts. The V and J genes are TRBV20-1 and TRBJ1-1; perhaps TRBD1 as D (5 bases). The germline V gene has CDR1 DFQATT and CDR2 SNEGSKA (reference sequence). The CDR3 runs to 16 residues. V dropped 1 base and J dropped 1 base, with 16 bases sitting between them. The CDR3 DNA follows: TGCAGTGCTAGAGTCCTTGACCCTACAGGGAACACTGAAGCTTTCTTT. It is translated as CSARVLDPTGNTEAFF.

This clonotype has a handful of counts. Relative to the germline gene, one junction end is altered; a read error may explain this. In nucleotides, the CDR3 is TGTGCCAGCAGGCAAGGCGTGCAGTACTCTGGGGCCAACGTCCTGACTTTC. Translating it yields CASRQGVQYSGANVLTF. This chain links TRBV4-2 with TRBJ2-6; D unresolved. CDR1 and CDR2 from the germline V gene are LGHNA and YNFKEQ. The CDR3 covers 17 residues.

There are many counts of this clonotype. The rearrangement uses TRBV2 and TRBJ2-4, with D perhaps TRBD2 (5 bases). V lost 5 bases, J lost 3 bases, and 14 bases lay in between. Germline values: CDR1 SNHLY, CDR2 FYNNEI. The CDR3 is 15 amino acids. The CDR3, as DNA: TGTGCCAGCAGTCCCCGGAGGCAAATCAAAAACATTCAGTACTTC. This encodes CASSPRRQIKNIQYF. Full variable domain (missing parts from reference TRBV2 and TRBJ2-4): EPEVTQTPSHQVTQMGQEVILRCVPISNHLYFYWYRQILGQKVEFLVSFYNNEISEKSEIFDDQFSVERPDGSNFTLKIRSTKLEDSAMYFCASSPRRQIKNIQYFGAGTRLSVL.

This clonotype was recorded many times. The rearrangement joins TRBV7-2 to TRBJ2-2; TRBD2 matches at 11 bases. CDR1 and CDR2 (germline): SGHTA, FQGNSA. V was clipped by 1 base and J by 1 base; unmatched bases: 8. The CDR3 sequence is 19 residues long. CDR3 region: CASSLELAGDFKNTGELFF. Written as DNA, the CDR3 is TGTGCCAGCAGCTTAGAACTAGCGGGAGACTTTAAGAACACCGGGGAGCTGTTTTTT.

In its sample, this clonotype was seen a few times. The V call is TRBV19, the J call TRBJ2-1; 12 bases map to TRBD1. CDR1 and CDR2 (germline): LNHDA, SQIVND (reference sequence). The CDR3 has 14 amino acids. J was trimmed by 7 bases and V by 6 bases; bases with no gene match: 4. CDR3 bases: TGTGCCAGTAGGGGACAGGGGGCGAATAATGAGCAGTTCTTC. As protein: CASRGQGANNEQFF.

This clonotype has only a few counts. The chain uses TRBV7-9 and TRBJ1-1; D unclear. V was shortened by 3 bases and J by 4 bases, with 3 bases between the two germline ends. The CDR3 sequence is 11 residues long. In germline, CDR1 is SEHNR, CDR2 FQNEAQ (reference sequence). Here the CDR3 reads CASSFTTEAFF. The DNA of the CDR3 is TGTGCCAGCAGCTTTACCACTGAAGCTTTCTTT.

This clonotype was seen ten or more times. This sequence joins TRBV6-2 or TRBV6-3 and TRBJ2-3; D gene unclear. Germline loops: CDR1 MNHEY, CDR2 SVGEGT. The CDR3 is 16 amino acids. V lost 2 bases and J lost 4, with 16 bases in between. The CDR3 sequence: CASSYAVEGPADTQYF. DNA of the CDR3: TGTGCCAGCAGTTACGCCGTGGAAGGGCCCGCAGATACGCAGTATTTT.

The chain joins TRBV20-1 to TRBJ2-7; 8 bases fit TRBD1. The CDR3 runs 15 residues. Per germline, CDR1 DFQATT and CDR2 SNEGSKA (reference sequence). V was clipped by 5 bases and J by 4 bases; unmatched bases: 13. In nucleotides, the CDR3 is TGCAGTGCTCCGCAGCGTGGACAGGGTTTATACGAGCAGTACTTC. Translation gives CSAPQRGQGLYEQYF.

The sample holds many counts of this clonotype. The chain is built from TRBV5-1 and TRBJ2-3; 10 nucleotides line up with TRBD2. The junction had 5 bases not matched to a gene; V was cut back by 4 bases and J by 3 bases. The CDR3 sequence is 15 residues long. Germline loops: CDR1 SGHRS, CDR2 YFSETQ. In DNA, the CDR3 is TGCGCCAGCAGCGCAGCGGGAGGGCGGACAGATACGCAGTATTTT. Its protein product is CASSAAGGRTDTQYF.

This clonotype turned up a few times. This chain joins TRBV29-1 and TRBJ2-2, with D possibly matching TRBD2 (5 bases). CDR1 and CDR2 (germline): SQVTM, ANQGSEA. V was shortened by 5 bases and J by 3 bases, with 10 bases between the two germline ends. The CDR3 runs 13 residues. CDR3 DNA: TGCAGCGTTTGGCCGGGGTACACCGGGGAGCTGTTTTTT. Its translation is CSVWPGYTGELFF.

This clonotype was counted at least ten times. This sequence joins TRBV20-1 and TRBJ2-3; TRBD2 matches at 8 bases. This CDR3 has 20 residues. The V segment lost 0 bases and the J segment 6 bases; nucleotides outside the gene matches: 23. Germline V gene lookup returns CDR1 DFQATT and CDR2 SNEGSKA (reference sequence). CDR3 loop: CSARDRSQWTSSLTWDTQYF. CDR3 DNA: TGCAGTGCTAGAGATCGCTCCCAGTGGACTAGCTCATTGACTTGGGATACGCAGTATTTT.

This clonotype was recorded at least ten times. CDR3 sequence (DNA): TGTGCCAGCAGTTTGGGGAGGGTCAATGAGCAGTTCTTC. Translating gives CASSLGRVNEQFF. V usage is TRBV12-3 or TRBV12-4 and J usage is TRBJ2-1, with 7 bases aligning to TRBD2. After removal of 3 bases from V and 6 bases from J, the junction contained 2 bases not matched to a gene. The CDR3 covers 13 residues.

In this sample, this clonotype turned up many times. The gene calls are TRBV4-2 and TRBJ2-6; D call uncertain. Per the germline V gene, CDR1 is LGHNA and CDR2 is YNFKEQ. The CDR3 length is 15 residues. V shed 0 bases and J shed 3 bases, with 6 bases lying between them. The CDR3 sequence is CASSQDLSGANVLTF. As DNA, the CDR3 is TGTGCCAGCAGCCAAGATCTTAGTGGGGCCAACGTCCTGACTTTC.

This clonotype has a count of ten or more. The genes are TRBV6-5 and TRBJ1-1; 8 nucleotides line up with TRBD1. Per germline, CDR1 MNHEY and CDR2 SVGAGI. The CDR3 loop spans 15 amino acids. Trimming removed 5 bases from V and 4 bases from J; junction bases left unmatched: 9. CDR3 in amino acids: CASSPPGTGGTEAFF. CDR3 bases: TGTGCCAGCAGTCCTCCCGGGACAGGAGGCACTGAAGCTTTCTTT.

This clonotype has a count of ten or more. The CDR3 protein is CASSEENIQYF. CDR3 DNA sequence: TGTGCCAGCAGTGAAGAAAACATTCAGTACTTC. The chain is built from TRBV25-1 and TRBJ2-4; D call uncertain. Trimming took off 2 bases at V and 5 bases at J, with 1 base between the two ends. CDR1 and CDR2 (germline): MGHDK, SYGVNS. The CDR3 runs to 11 residues.

This chain joins TRBV4-2 and TRBJ1-5, with D perhaps matching TRBD1 (5 bases). The germline V gene encodes CDR1 LGHNA and CDR2 YNFKEQ. V lost 3 bases, J lost 0 bases, and 12 bases lay in between. The CDR3 has 16 residues. The CDR3 loop reads CASSQDPGVSNQPQHF. The CDR3 nucleotides read TGTGCCAGCAGCCAGGACCCGGGGGTTAGCAATCAGCCCCAGCATTTT.

There are many counts of this clonotype. The genes are TRBV28 and TRBJ2-7; D gene ambiguous. The CDR3 loop spans 12 amino acids. From germline, CDR1 is MDHEN and CDR2 SYDVKM. The V gene lost 2 bases and the J gene lost 2 bases, with 4 bases spanning the gap. The CDR3 protein is CASSLGAYEQYF. In DNA form, the CDR3 reads TGTGCCAGCAGTTTAGGTGCCTACGAGCAGTACTTC. The full variable domain, with the rest looked up from reference TRBV28 and TRBJ2-7, is DVKVTQSSRYLVKRTGEKVFLECVQDMDHENMFWYRQDPGLGLRLIYFSYDVKMKEKGDIPEGYSVSREKKERFSLILESASTNQTSMYLCASSLGAYEQYFGPGTRLTVT.